The 24 T cell receptor beta chains reported below all come from one sample, sequenced in a study of regulatory T cells in long-lasting Graves disease. The authors built TCR beta libraries using iRepertoire HTBI primers and Arm-PCR of CDR3 regions. From the multiplex PCR reads, TCRdb called clonotypes with MiXCR, one entry per CDR3 protein. The table includes fewer than 400,000 distinct CDR3 sequences, about 18% detected once. The time point denotes: persistent/refractory GD, antithyroid drugs over 5 years with positive TRAb. PBMC-derived RNA was used for the TCR library. The sample consisted of peripheral blood mononuclear cells (PBMCs), taken when the disease was refractory, from a patient treated with antithyroid drugs. The receptors stem from a female donor with Graves disease.

Turning to this clonotype: This could be a read error, since a much larger clone is one nucleotide away. This chain uses TRBV4-1 with TRBJ2-7, with D maybe TRBD2 (6 bases). The germline V gene encodes CDR1 MGHRA and CDR2 YSYEKL. Trimming left V 9 bases short and J 3 bases short, with 15 bases between. The CDR3 has 13 amino acids. The CDR3 bases are TGCGCCAGGAGGGGACTTGGGAGCTACGAGCAGTACTTC. It yields the protein CARRGLGSYEQYF.

This clonotype was seen repeatedly, ten times or more. V gene TRBV11-3 combines with J gene TRBJ2-7, with 7 bases lining up with TRBD1. With 1 base clipped from V and 6 bases from J, the junction kept 3 bases outside the gene matches. The CDR3 consists of 13 residues. CDR1 and CDR2 (germline): SGHNT, YENEEA. This chain's CDR3 is CASSLATGVEQYF. Written as DNA, the CDR3 is TGTGCCAGCAGCTTAGCAACAGGGGTCGAGCAGTACTTC.

This clonotype was counted many times. V usage is TRBV14 and J usage is TRBJ2-7; D is unclear. V gave up 2 bases and J gave up 1 base, with 3 bases separating them. Per the germline V gene, CDR1 is SGHDN and CDR2 is FVKESK. CDR3 length equals 12 residues. The DNA of the CDR3 is TGTGCCAGCAGCCAAATTTCCTACGAGCAGTACTTC. Residues: CASSQISYEQYF.

The CDR3 DNA is TGTGCCAGCTCGGGTGGGGGTCGTGATCAGCCCCAGCATTTT. It codes for CASSGGGRDQPQHF. The genes are TRBV18 and TRBJ1-5; TRBD1 might be the D (5 bases). Germline-derived CDR1 and CDR2 are KGHSH and LQKENI. Trimming left V 6 bases short and J 5 bases short, with 14 bases between. The CDR3 covers 14 residues. Combining the CDR3 with reference TRBV18 and TRBJ1-5 gives the whole variable domain NAGVMQNPRHLVRRRGQEARLRCSPMKGHSHVYWYRQLPEEGLKFMVYLQKENIIDESGMPKERFSAEFPKEGPSILRIQQVVRGDSAAYFCASSGGGRDQPQHFGDGTRLSIL.

This clonotype was seen ten or more times. This chain links TRBV12-3 or TRBV12-4 with TRBJ1-1; a weak D match, TRBD1 (6 bases). The CDR3 loop spans 13 amino acids. Trimming took off 6 bases at V and 5 bases at J, with 13 bases between the two ends. The DNA of the CDR3 is TGTGCCAGCAGCCAAGTAGGGGGAACTGAAGCTTTCTTT. This translates into CASSQVGGTEAFF.

This chain connects TRBV28 to TRBJ2-3; TRBD1 matches at 10 bases. CDR3 length equals 15 residues. Per the germline V gene, CDR1 is MDHEN and CDR2 is SYDVKM. Trimming took 1 base from V and 6 from J; bases not matched to a gene: 4. The CDR3 is CASSLFGQGEDTQYF. CDR3 nucleotide sequence: TGTGCCAGCAGTTTATTCGGACAGGGGGAGGATACGCAGTATTTT.

The table lists this clonotype with a few counts. V usage is TRBV7-2 and J usage is TRBJ1-2; possible D gene TRBD1, 5 bases. Trimming took off 1 base at V and 7 bases at J, with 13 bases between the two ends. The germline gives CDR1 SGHTA, CDR2 FQGNSA. The CDR3 has 14 residues. As DNA, the CDR3 is TGTGCCAGCAGCTTAGGGGGGGTTCGAAGTGGCTACACCTTC. This sequence encodes CASSLGGVRSGYTF.

This rearrangement joins TRBV19 to TRBJ1-4; 7 bases align to TRBD1. Looked up from germline, CDR1 is LNHDA and CDR2 is SQIVND (reference sequence). V lost 4 bases and J lost 7; bases outside the gene matches: 9. The CDR3 has 15 amino acids. The CDR3: CASSTLQGQAEKLFF. The DNA of the CDR3 is TGTGCCAGTAGTACTCTACAGGGGCAGGCTGAAAAACTGTTTTTT. The full variable domain, completed using reference TRBV19 and TRBJ1-4, is DGGITQSPKYLFRKEGQNVTLSCEQNLNHDAMYWYRQDPGQGLRLIYYSQIVNDFQKGDIAEGYSVSREKKESFPLTVTSAQKNPTAFYLCASSTLQGQAEKLFFGSGTQLSVL.

This clonotype was recorded at least ten times. This rearrangement joins TRBV7-2 to TRBJ2-7; D ambiguous. Trimming removed 6 bases at V and 4 bases at J, with 7 bases between. The germline gives CDR1 SGHTA, CDR2 FQGNSA. This CDR3 contains 11 residues. Here the CDR3 reads CASSLSYEQYF. As DNA, the CDR3 is TGTGCCAGCAGTTTATCTTACGAGCAGTACTTC.

This clonotype showed up just a few times. The chain employs TRBV7-2 and TRBJ2-7; TRBD2 matches at 9 bases. Per the germline V gene, CDR1 is SGHTA and CDR2 is FQGNSA. V was clipped by 5 bases and J by 3 bases; unmatched bases: 8. This CDR3 has 15 amino acids. The CDR3 protein is CASSPAGGAIYEQYF. As DNA, the CDR3 is TGTGCCAGCAGCCCCGCGGGGGGGGCCATCTACGAGCAGTACTTC.

This clonotype has just a few counts. CDR3 region: CASSARQGVNTEAFF. CDR3 DNA: TGTGCCAGCAGCGCCCGACAGGGAGTGAACACTGAAGCTTTCTTT. V and J are TRBV5-4 and TRBJ1-1; 7 nucleotides line up with TRBD1. This CDR3 has 15 residues. The germline gives CDR1 SGHNT, CDR2 YYREEE (reference sequence). Trimming removed 4 bases from V and 0 bases from J; junction bases left unmatched: 6.

This clonotype was counted a few times. The chain joins TRBV4-1 to TRBJ2-7; 13 bases are shared with TRBD2. CDR3 length equals 17 residues. From germline, CDR1 is MGHRA and CDR2 YSYEKL. The junction had 10 bases not matched to a gene; V was cut back by 4 bases and J by 4 bases. This CDR3 reads CASSPGLAGRGGYEQYF. CDR3 DNA sequence: TGCGCCAGCAGCCCGGGACTAGCGGGGAGAGGTGGTTACGAGCAGTACTTC.

This clonotype was observed many times. The chain recombines TRBV5-1 with TRBJ1-5; possibly TRBD1 for D (6 bases). The germline gives CDR1 SGHRS, CDR2 YFSETQ. V dropped 4 bases and J dropped 4 bases, with 9 bases sitting between them. The CDR3 consists of 13 residues. CDR3 residues: CASSEGQNQPQHF. The CDR3 DNA reads as TGCGCCAGCAGCGAAGGACAGAATCAGCCCCAGCATTTT.

The genes are TRBV25-1 and TRBJ1-1, with no clear D. The CDR3 contains 11 residues. V gave up 4 bases and J gave up 4 bases, with 4 bases separating them. Germline CDR1 MGHDK, CDR2 SYGVNS. CDR3 protein: CASSVATEAFF. CDR3 nucleotides: TGTGCCAGCAGTGTTGCCACTGAAGCTTTCTTT.

This clonotype was counted many times. This rearrangement joins TRBV6-5 to TRBJ1-2; possibly TRBD1 for D (5 bases). The CDR3 loop spans 12 amino acids. Per germline, CDR1 MNHEY and CDR2 SVGAGI. V was cut by 2 bases and J by 4 bases, with 5 bases left in between. CDR3 amino acids: CASSYGGYGYTF. The CDR3 bases are TGTGCCAGCAGTTACGGGGGCTATGGCTACACCTTC.

This clonotype was counted between two and nine times. The chain combines TRBV18 with TRBJ1-2; 7 nucleotides match TRBD1. CDR1 is KGHSH and CDR2 is LQKENI in the germline V gene. Losses at the gene ends were 7 bases for V and 7 bases for J; bases not matched to a gene: 12. The CDR3 length is 14 residues. The CDR3, as DNA: TGTGCCAGCTTACGACGGACAGGCCGGGGTGGCTACACCTTC. Its translation is CASLRRTGRGGYTF. The variable domain in full, with the rest retrieved from reference TRBV18 and TRBJ1-2, is NAGVMQNPRHLVRRRGQEARLRCSPMKGHSHVYWYRQLPEEGLKFMVYLQKENIIDESGMPKERFSAEFPKEGPSILRIQQVVRGDSAAYFCASLRRTGRGGYTFGSGTRLTVV.

With respect to this clonotype: Since a much larger clone is just one base distant, this may be a read error. The V and J genes are TRBV6-1 and TRBJ1-6; unclear D gene. Germline V gene sequence: CDR1 MNHNS, CDR2 SASEGT. CDR3 size: 14 residues. CDR3 loop: CASTSNRDNPPLHF. The CDR3 region has the DNA TGTGCCAGCACCTCAAACAGAGATAATCCACCCCTCCACTTT.

There are many counts of this clonotype. The chain carries TRBV7-8 and TRBJ1-5; D call uncertain. CDR3 size: 16 residues. Germline CDR1 is SGHVS and CDR2 is FQNEAQ. V lost 1 base to trimming and J lost 3 bases, with 13 bases between them. The CDR3 region is CASSLGMNSFNQPQHF. CDR3 nucleotides: TGTGCCAGCAGCTTAGGAATGAACAGCTTCAATCAGCCCCAGCATTTT.

In its sample, this clonotype was seen many times. The V gene is TRBV18, the J gene TRBJ2-7; tentatively, D is TRBD2 (6 bases). The germline V and J ends were trimmed by 8 bases and 4 bases, with 12 bases remaining between them. The germline gives CDR1 KGHSH, CDR2 LQKENI. The CDR3 is made up of 12 amino acids. CDR3 DNA: TGTGCCAGCAGCCAAGGGACTTACGAGCAGTACTTC. Protein: CASSQGTYEQYF.

This clonotype was counted ten times or more. DNA for the CDR3: TGTGCCAGCAGTTACTCGTGGGAAAATCAGCCCCAGCATTTT. This gives the protein CASSYSWENQPQHF. V gene TRBV6-5 combines with J gene TRBJ1-5; no firm D call. This CDR3 is 14 amino acids long. Germline loops: CDR1 MNHEY, CDR2 SVGAGI. V lost 0 bases and J lost 4, with 7 bases in between.

About this clonotype: A much bigger clone sits one base away, suggesting this may be a read error. CDR3 sequence: CANSPRGGGVQPQHF. The DNA of the CDR3 is TGTGCCAACAGCCCAAGAGGAGGGGGAGTTCAGCCCCAGCATTTT. This rearrangement joins TRBV12-3 or TRBV12-4 to TRBJ1-5; D is possibly TRBD1 (6 bases). V lost 10 bases to trimming and J lost 6 bases, with 22 bases between them. The CDR3 is 15 amino acids.

This clonotype was seen only a few times. This chain's CDR3 is CATSDSGYNEQFF. DNA of the CDR3: TGTGCCACCAGTGACTCTGGTTACAATGAGCAGTTCTTC. The chain combines TRBV24-1 with TRBJ2-1, with D unclear. V lost 4 bases and J lost 4, with 7 bases in between. The CDR3 contains 13 residues. Germline lookup yields CDR1 KGHDR and CDR2 SFDVKD.

This rearrangement joins TRBV20-1 to TRBJ2-7; D may correspond to TRBD1 or TRBD2 (5 bases each). There are 11 residues in the CDR3. Between the trimmed V and J ends, which lost 3 bases and 5 bases, there was a span of 8 bases. Germline assignment: CDR1 DFQATT and CDR2 SNEGSKA (reference sequence). Written as DNA, the CDR3 is TGCAGTGCTAGGGGGGACGACGAGCAGTACTTC. Its protein product is CSARGDDEQYF.

Turning to this clonotype: This may be a read error: a much more frequent sequence differs by one nucleotide. The chain uses TRBV2 and TRBJ2-7; D may be TRBD2 (5 bases). In germline, CDR1 is SNHLY, CDR2 FYNNEI. CDR3 size: 12 residues. Between the trimmed V and J ends, which lost 8 bases and 4 bases, there was a span of 12 bases. The chain's CDR3 is CASGPGIYEQYF. The CDR3 coding sequence is TGTGCCAGCGGTCCCGGGATATACGAGCAGTACTTC. Together with reference TRBV2 and TRBJ2-7, the CDR3 gives the full variable domain: EPEVTQTPSHQVTQMGQEVILRCVPISNHLYFYWYRQILGQKVEFLVSFYNNEISEKSEIFDDQFSVERPDGSNFTLKIRSTKLEDSAMYFCASGPGIYEQYFGPGTRLTVT.